This T cell receptor beta chain is from a study of T cells expressing NK-cell markers. Study context: Cells sorted as CD3+CD56+NKG2C+, CD3+CD56+NKG2C- and CD3+CD56-NKG2C+ T cells supplied the TCR beta repertoires. General study points: Evidence did not settle whether expanded NKG2C+ T cell clones targeted HCMV. CD8+ T cells in roughly six donors included dominant NKG2C+ clonotypes at about 1.0-7.5%.

As for this clonotype: Its matching antigen is unknown.

TCR beta cDNA was generated via 5'RACE template switching incorporating UMIs. TCRdb re-called the 5' RACE reads, yielding one record per CDR3 amino acid sequence without DNA. The data include some 390,000 distinct CDR3 sequences; the top ten clones carry approximately 12%. The germline CDR1 and CDR2 sequences are SGHTA and FQGTGA. The CDR3 runs to 18 residues. The sequence was collected from a woman aged 45-60 years in good health. The source material was blood T cells: a sorted CD56 or NKG2C T cell subset, CD4+ or CD8+ T cells, or bulk PBMC T cells (not recorded which). This chain connects TRBV7-3 to TRBJ2-5; the D gene TCRdb calls, TRBD2, cannot be checked with no DNA. This CDR3 is CASSLGPTGTSGKETQYF.